This TCR beta chain was captured in a study of cytomegalovirus exposure and HLA in healthy donors. Study-wide background: The same platform was used for the roughly 120 validation repertoires as for the roughly 730 first-cohort repertoires, as reported in a later analysis.

With V trimmed by 1 base and J by 3 bases, 1 base remained unmatched. The CDR3 length is 17 residues. CDR1 and CDR2 (germline): MGHDK, SYGVNS. The method was immunoSEQ multiplex PCR; TCRdb's version includes in-frame clones alone and lacks a portion of them. The profile shows roughly 140,000 clones, 85% to 90% of them singletons. The chain uses TRBV25-1 and TRBJ2-2; 14 nucleotides align to TRBD2. Source material: PBMCs. The sequence was obtained from a woman in her late teens or twenties in good health and CMV-seropositive. The CDR3 loop reads CASSEWGLAGDTGELFF. CDR3 sequence (DNA): TGTGCCAGCAGTGAATGGGGACTAGCGGGGGACACCGGGGAGCTGTTTTTT.